This T cell receptor (beta chain) was recorded in a study of OX40 agonist ivuxolimab in advanced cancers. Study summary: An anti-OX40 (CD134) antibody with agonistic activity, ivuxolimab, was administered to patients. The dose-escalation cohort was around 83% male, with a mean age of 60 years, ranging about 23 to 79.

There are 15 residues in the CDR3. V gave up 2 bases and J gave up 3 bases, with 12 bases separating them. Germline V gives CDR1 SGHRS, CDR2 YFSETQ. With regard to this clone: Antigen unknown.

Repertoires were generated with immunoSEQ multiplex PCR, while TCRdb's copy carries only in-frame clones and drops some. This repertoire shows roughly 72,000 clones, 89% found once; its top ten account for approximately 10%. Study-wide results and caveats: In general, CD8+ T cells held more expanded clones than CD4+ did, on average. Clonal expansion in partial responders at 0.1-3.0 mg/kg ranked among the lowest.

Sample: CD4+ or CD8+ T cells sorted from blood, taken in a trial of the OX40 agonist ivuxolimab. V gene TRBV5-1 combines with J gene TRBJ2-1; either TRBD1 or TRBD2 may fit D (5 bases each). The receptor comes from an adult with an advanced solid tumor such as melanoma, head and neck, liver or kidney cancer. CDR3 bases: TGCGCCAGCAGCTTTGATGGGACGGTCTACAATGAGCAGTTCTTC. This encodes CASSFDGTVYNEQFF.